This passage covers 11 T cell receptor beta chains from one sample sequenced in a study of blood T cell repertoires in COVID-19. This table comes from immunoSEQ multiplex PCR, and its TCRdb copy is limited to in-frame clones, with some not included. The repertoire holds about 180,000 clones, with approximately 88% as singletons. Sequencing was performed on PBMCs or T cells enriched from blood (not recorded which). These receptors were obtained from a woman younger than 30 who had recovered from COVID-19.

In DNA form, the CDR3 reads TGTGCCAGCAGTGAATATTCCCCCCCGGGGGGGGACATTCAGTACTTC. Amino acids: CASSEYSPPGGDIQYF. This chain joins TRBV25-1 and TRBJ2-4; 8 nucleotides line up with TRBD2. V gave up 0 bases and J gave up 8 bases; unmatched junction bases: 9. Germline assignment: CDR1 MGHDK and CDR2 SYGVNS. CDR3 length: 16 residues. Combining the CDR3 with reference TRBV25-1 and TRBJ2-4 gives the whole variable domain EADIYQTPRYLVIGTGKKITLECSQTMGHDKMYWYQQDPGMELHLIHYSYGVNSTEKGDLSSESTVSRIRTEHFPLTLESARPSHTSQYLCASSEYSPPGGDIQYFGAGTRLSVL.

V gene TRBV2 combines with J gene TRBJ2-7; TRBD2 matches 13 bases. Germline V CDR1 and CDR2: SNHLY, FYNNEI. The V segment lost 6 bases and the J segment 4 bases; nucleotides outside the gene matches: 6. There are 15 residues in the CDR3. The DNA for the CDR3 is TGTGCCAGCAGAGCTGGGACTAGCGGGATTTACGAGCAGTACTTC. Its translation is CASRAGTSGIYEQYF.

The chain couples TRBV3-1 (or the pseudogene TRBV3-2) to TRBJ2-5, with TRBD1 identical over 10 bases. J gave up 5 bases and V 4 bases, and 7 bases lay outside the gene matches. Germline CDR1 and CDR2: LGHDT and YNNKEL (reference sequence). This CDR3 comprises 15 residues. DNA of the CDR3: TGTGCCAGCAGCCCGGGACAGGGGATGTGGGAGACCCAGTACTTC. Amino acid sequence: CASSPGQGMWETQYF.

The gene calls are TRBV25-1 and TRBJ1-4; D ambiguous. V was trimmed by 4 bases and J by 4 bases, leaving 10 bases between them. Germline V gives CDR1 MGHDK, CDR2 SYGVNS. The CDR3 is 14 amino acids. Here the CDR3 reads CASSAGAINEKLFF. CDR3 bases: TGTGCCAGCAGTGCGGGAGCCATTAATGAAAAACTGTTTTTT. Filled out from reference TRBV25-1 and TRBJ1-4, the complete variable domain reads EADIYQTPRYLVIGTGKKITLECSQTMGHDKMYWYQQDPGMELHLIHYSYGVNSTEKGDLSSESTVSRIRTEHFPLTLESARPSHTSQYLCASSAGAINEKLFFGSGTQLSVL.

This clone has a count of ten or more. The chain is built from TRBV7-2 and TRBJ1-2; D call uncertain. The CDR3 runs to 13 residues. Between the trimmed V and J ends, which lost 6 bases and 6 bases, there was a span of 14 bases. Per the germline V gene, CDR1 is SGHTA and CDR2 is FQGNSA. CDR3 in amino acids: CASSAFAPDGYTF. Here the CDR3 DNA reads TGTGCCAGCAGTGCTTTCGCCCCGGATGGCTACACCTTC.

This clone showed up just once. A read error may produce the germline difference seen at one junction end. The chain has TRBV12-3 or TRBV12-4 and TRBJ1-2; 7 nucleotides line up with TRBD1. This CDR3 is 12 amino acids long. Here the CDR3 reads CASSLALGGQNF. The CDR3 nucleotides are TGTGCCAGCAGTTTAGCGCTAGGGGGCCAGAACTTC.

The chain is built from TRBV19 and TRBJ2-1; D remains unclear. V was trimmed by 1 base and J by 6 bases, leaving 7 bases between them. Germline lookup yields CDR1 LNHDA and CDR2 SQIVND (reference sequence). The CDR3 extends over 13 amino acids. For the CDR3, the DNA is TGTGCCAGTAGTATAGGGCAGGTCAATGAGCAGTTCTTC. It translates to CASSIGQVNEQFF.

The CDR3: CASSDPGLAGRNEQFF. The CDR3 DNA is TGTGCCAGCAGTGACCCGGGACTAGCGGGACGCAATGAGCAGTTCTTC. The chain has TRBV6-4 and TRBJ2-1; 13 bases fit TRBD2. Germline V CDR1 and CDR2: MRHNA, SNTAGT. The CDR3 covers 16 residues. V lost 2 bases and J lost 6; bases outside the gene matches: 4.

With regard to this clone: A read error may produce the germline difference seen at one junction end. The chain has TRBV7-9 and TRBJ2-1, with D tentatively TRBD2 (5 bases). The germline gives CDR1 SEHNR, CDR2 FQNEAQ (reference sequence). The CDR3 extends over 14 amino acids. CDR3 coding DNA: TGTGCCAGCAGTTTAGGCGGGTTGGCCGATGAGCAGTTCTTC. It is translated as CASSLGGLADEQFF. The variable domain in full, completed from reference TRBV7-9 and TRBJ2-1, reads DTGVSQNPRHKITKRGQNVTFRCDPISEHNRLYWYRQTLGQGPEFLTYFQNEAQLEKSRLLSDRFSAERPKGSFSTLEIQRTEQGDSAMYLCASSLGGLADEQFFGPGTRLTVL.

The rearrangement links TRBV10-2 to TRBJ2-5, with 8 bases identical to TRBD2. The length of the CDR3 is 16 residues. Germline-derived CDR1 and CDR2 are WSHSY and SAAADI. Losses at the gene ends were 8 bases for V and 3 bases for J; bases not matched to a gene: 14. CDR3 in amino acids: CASGKAQRGRKETQYF. The CDR3 region has the DNA TGCGCCAGCGGAAAGGCCCAGCGGGGGAGAAAAGAGACCCAGTACTTC.

CDR3 region: CASSSGTSGREETQYF. The CDR3 DNA follows: TGTGCCAGCAGCTCCGGGACTAGCGGGAGGGAAGAGACCCAGTACTTC. The genes are TRBV5-6 and TRBJ2-5; 16 bases align to TRBD2. This CDR3 contains 16 residues. The V and J ends lost 3 bases and 3 bases, in that order; junction bases with no gene match: 2. Germline CDR1 and CDR2: SGHDT and YYEEEE.